The TCR beta chain described here comes from a study of PD-L1 blockade in urothelial cancer. Generated by immunoSEQ multiplex PCR, the TCRdb table keeps only in-frame clones and is missing some. The sample consists of 40,000 to 50,000 clones, approximately 79% of them appearing once. Germline V gene sequence: CDR1 SGHNT, CDR2 YYREEE (reference sequence). The CDR3 spans 14 residues. The V end was cut by 1 base, the J end by 0 bases, with 8 bases between. Described time point: pretreatment peripheral blood. The chain links TRBV5-4 to TRBJ2-7, with a tentative D call TRBD1 (6 bases). The TCR sequence derives from a man between 65 and 85 years old with urothelial cancer. Sequences were derived from PBMCs, sampled around atezolizumab (anti-PD-L1) treatment. CDR3 nucleotide sequence: TGTGCCAGCAGCTTGAGGGGGAACTCCTACGAGCAGTACTTC. As protein: CASSLRGNSYEQYF. Complete variable domain (other parts from reference TRBV5-4 and TRBJ2-7): ETGVTQSPTHLIKTRGQQVTLRCSSQSGHNTVSWYQQALGQGPQFIFQYYREEENGRGNFPPRFSGLQFPNYSSELNVNALELDDSALYLCASSLRGNSYEQYFGPGTRLTVT.